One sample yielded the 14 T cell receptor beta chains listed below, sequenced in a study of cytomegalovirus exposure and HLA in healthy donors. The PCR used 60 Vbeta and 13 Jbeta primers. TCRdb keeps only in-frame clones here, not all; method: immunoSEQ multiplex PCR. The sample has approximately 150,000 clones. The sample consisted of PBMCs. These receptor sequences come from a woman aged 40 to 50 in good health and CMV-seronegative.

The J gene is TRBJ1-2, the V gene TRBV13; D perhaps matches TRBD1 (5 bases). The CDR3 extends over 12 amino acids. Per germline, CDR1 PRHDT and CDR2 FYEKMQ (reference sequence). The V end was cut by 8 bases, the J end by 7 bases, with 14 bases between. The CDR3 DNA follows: TGTGCCAGCTGCGCGACAGAGACTGGCTACACCTTC. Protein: CASCATETGYTF.

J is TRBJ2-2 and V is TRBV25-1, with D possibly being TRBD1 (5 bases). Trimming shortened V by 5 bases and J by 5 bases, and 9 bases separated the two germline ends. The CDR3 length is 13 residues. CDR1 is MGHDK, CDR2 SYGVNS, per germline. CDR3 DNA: TGTGCCAGCAGTATATCAGGGACCGGGGAGCTGTTTTTT. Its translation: CASSISGTGELFF.

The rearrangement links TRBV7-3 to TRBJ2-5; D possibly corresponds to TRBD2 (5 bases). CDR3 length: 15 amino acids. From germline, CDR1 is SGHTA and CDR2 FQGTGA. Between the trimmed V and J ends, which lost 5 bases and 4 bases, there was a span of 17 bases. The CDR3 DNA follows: TGTGCCAGCAGCCGGACGGGGAACTCTCGAGAGACCCAGTACTTC. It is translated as CASSRTGNSRETQYF.

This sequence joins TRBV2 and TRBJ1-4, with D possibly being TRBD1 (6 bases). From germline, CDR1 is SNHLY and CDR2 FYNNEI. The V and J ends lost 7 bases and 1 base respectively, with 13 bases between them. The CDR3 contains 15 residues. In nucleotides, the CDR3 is TGTGCCAGCAATTTGCGGGGGCAAACTAATGAAAAACTGTTTTTT. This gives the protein CASNLRGQTNEKLFF.

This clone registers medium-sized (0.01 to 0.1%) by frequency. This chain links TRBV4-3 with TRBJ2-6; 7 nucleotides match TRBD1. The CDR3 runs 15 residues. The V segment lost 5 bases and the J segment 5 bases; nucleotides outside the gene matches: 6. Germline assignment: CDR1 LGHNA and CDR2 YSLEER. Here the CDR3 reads CASSTTGARANVLTF. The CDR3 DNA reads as TGCGCCAGCAGCACAACAGGGGCCAGGGCCAACGTCCTGACTTTC.

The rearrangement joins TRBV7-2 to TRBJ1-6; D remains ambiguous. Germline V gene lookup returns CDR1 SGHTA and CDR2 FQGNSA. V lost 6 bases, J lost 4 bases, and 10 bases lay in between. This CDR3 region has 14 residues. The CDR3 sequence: CASSPTHYNSPLHF. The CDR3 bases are TGTGCCAGCAGTCCAACTCATTATAATTCACCCCTCCACTTT.

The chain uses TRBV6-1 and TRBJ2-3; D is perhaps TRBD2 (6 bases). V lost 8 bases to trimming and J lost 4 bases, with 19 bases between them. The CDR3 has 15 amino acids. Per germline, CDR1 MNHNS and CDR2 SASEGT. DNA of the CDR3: TGTGCCAGCGCCCTGGGAGGTAGGGCCTCAGATACGCAGTATTTT. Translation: CASALGGRASDTQYF.

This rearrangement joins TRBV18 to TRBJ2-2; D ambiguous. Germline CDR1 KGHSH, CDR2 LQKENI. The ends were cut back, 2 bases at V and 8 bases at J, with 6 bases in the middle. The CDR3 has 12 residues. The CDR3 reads CASSPKTGELFF. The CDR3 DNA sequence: TGTGCCAGCTCACCAAAGACAGGGGAGCTGTTTTTT.

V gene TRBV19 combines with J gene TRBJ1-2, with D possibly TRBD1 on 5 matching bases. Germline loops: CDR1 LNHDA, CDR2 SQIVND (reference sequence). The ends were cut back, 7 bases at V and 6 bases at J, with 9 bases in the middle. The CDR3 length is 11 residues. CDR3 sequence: CASKAGNGYTF. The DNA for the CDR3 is TGTGCCAGTAAGGCAGGGAATGGCTACACCTTC.

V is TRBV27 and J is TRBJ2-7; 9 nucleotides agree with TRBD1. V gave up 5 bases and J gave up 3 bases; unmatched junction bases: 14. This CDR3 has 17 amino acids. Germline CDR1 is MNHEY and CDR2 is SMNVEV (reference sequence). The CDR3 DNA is TGTGCCAGCAGTCTTCGGACAGGGGTCCTTTCAAACTACGAGCAGTACTTC. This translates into CASSLRTGVLSNYEQYF.

The CDR3 loop reads CASSQFYSGGTYNEQFF. The CDR3, as DNA: TGCGCCAGCAGCCAATTCTATAGCGGGGGGACGTACAATGAGCAGTTCTTC. V usage is TRBV4-3 and J usage is TRBJ2-1; 10 nucleotides agree with TRBD2. The CDR3 covers 17 residues. V was clipped by 2 bases and J by 4 bases; unmatched bases: 8. The germline CDR1 and CDR2 sequences are LGHNA and YSLEER.

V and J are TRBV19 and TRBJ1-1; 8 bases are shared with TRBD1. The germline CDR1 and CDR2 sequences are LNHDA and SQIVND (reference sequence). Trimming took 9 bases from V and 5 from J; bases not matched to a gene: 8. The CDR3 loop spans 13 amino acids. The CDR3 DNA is TGTGCCAGCCCGCCACAGGGGGGAACTGAAGCTTTCTTT. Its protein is CASPPQGGTEAFF.

The CDR3, as DNA: TGTGCCAGCAGCCAAGAGTGGGGGCGCCGGGTGGGTTCACCCCTCCACTTT. Residues: CASSQEWGRRVGSPLHF. The rearrangement uses TRBV4-2 and TRBJ1-6; TRBD1 is a possible D gene (6 bases). Germline V gene lookup returns CDR1 LGHNA and CDR2 YNFKEQ. V was clipped by 0 bases and J by 9 bases, with 18 bases between them. CDR3 size: 17 residues.

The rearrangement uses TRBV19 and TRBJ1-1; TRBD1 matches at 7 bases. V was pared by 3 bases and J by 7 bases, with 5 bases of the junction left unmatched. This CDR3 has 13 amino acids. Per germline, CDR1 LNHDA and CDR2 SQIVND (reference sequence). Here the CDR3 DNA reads TGTGCCAGTAGTATCCTCTACAGGGGTGAAGCTTTCTTT. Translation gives CASSILYRGEAFF. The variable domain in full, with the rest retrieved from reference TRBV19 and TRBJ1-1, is DGGITQSPKYLFRKEGQNVTLSCEQNLNHDAMYWYRQDPGQGLRLIYYSQIVNDFQKGDIAEGYSVSREKKESFPLTVTSAQKNPTAFYLCASSILYRGEAFFGQGTRLTVV.